This T cell receptor (beta chain) was profiled in a study of cytomegalovirus exposure and HLA in healthy donors. Study background: A later analysis reported the same platform for the 100 to 150 validation repertoires and the 500 to 750 first-cohort repertoires.

From germline, CDR1 is SGHNT and CDR2 YYREEE (reference sequence). The CDR3 contains 16 residues. Trimming at V came to 2 bases and at J to 1 base, leaving 6 bases not matched to a gene. Profiled with immunoSEQ multiplex PCR; TCRdb holds only in-frame clones, not every one. Of more than 200,000 clones listed, about 90% were seen once; the top ten hold about 12%. Study outcomes and limitations: Associated with cytomegalovirus, according to the listing, were 150 to 200 TCR beta chains. TCR clusters originating in the first cohort tended to co-occur in the roughly 120 validation repertoires, according to a later analysis. Accounts indicate the classifier identified cytomegalovirus status with strong specificity and sensitivity.

About this clone itself: Antigen: not known.

The chain combines TRBV5-4 with TRBJ1-2, with 9 bases lining up with TRBD1. What was sequenced was PBMCs. This clonotype originated in a man aged 18 to 29 in good health and CMV-seropositive. CDR3 sequence reads: CASSFLLDRGNYGYTF. CDR3 coding DNA: TGTGCCAGCAGCTTTCTTCTGGACAGGGGTAACTATGGCTACACCTTC. The variable domain in full, completed from reference TRBV5-4 and TRBJ1-2, reads ETGVTQSPTHLIKTRGQQVTLRCSSQSGHNTVSWYQQALGQGPQFIFQYYREEENGRGNFPPRFSGLQFPNYSSELNVNALELDDSALYLCASSFLLDRGNYGYTFGSGTRLTVV.